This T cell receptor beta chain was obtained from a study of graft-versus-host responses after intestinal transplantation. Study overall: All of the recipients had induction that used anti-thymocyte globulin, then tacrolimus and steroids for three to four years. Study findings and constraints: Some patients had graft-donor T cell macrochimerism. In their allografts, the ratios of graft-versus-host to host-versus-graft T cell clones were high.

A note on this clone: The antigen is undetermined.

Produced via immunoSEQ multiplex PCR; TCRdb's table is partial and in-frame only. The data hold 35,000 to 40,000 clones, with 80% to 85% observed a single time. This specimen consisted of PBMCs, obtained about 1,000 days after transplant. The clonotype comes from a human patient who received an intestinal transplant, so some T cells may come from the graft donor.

The CDR3 DNA reads TGTGCCAGCAGCTCGGACCCAAATACGCAGTATTTT. Protein product: CASSSDPNTQYF. The chain links TRBV5-6 to TRBJ2-3; D ambiguous. V was shortened by 3 bases and J by 7 bases, with 9 bases between the two germline ends. The CDR3 extends over 12 amino acids. The germline CDR1 and CDR2 sequences are SGHDT and YYEEEE.